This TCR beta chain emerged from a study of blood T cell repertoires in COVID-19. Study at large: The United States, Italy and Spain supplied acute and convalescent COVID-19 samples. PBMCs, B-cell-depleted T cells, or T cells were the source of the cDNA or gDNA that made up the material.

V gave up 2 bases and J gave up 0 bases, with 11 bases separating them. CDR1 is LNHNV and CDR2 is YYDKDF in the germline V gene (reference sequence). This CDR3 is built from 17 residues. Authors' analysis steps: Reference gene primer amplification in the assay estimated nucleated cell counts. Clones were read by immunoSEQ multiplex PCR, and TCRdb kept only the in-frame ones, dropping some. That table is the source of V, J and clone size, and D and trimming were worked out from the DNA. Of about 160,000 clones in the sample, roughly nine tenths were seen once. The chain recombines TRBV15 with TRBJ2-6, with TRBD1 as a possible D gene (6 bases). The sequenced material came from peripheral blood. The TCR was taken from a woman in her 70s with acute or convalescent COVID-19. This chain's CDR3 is CATSRTQGSSGANVLTF. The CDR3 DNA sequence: TGTGCCACCAGCAGAACCCAGGGGAGCTCTGGGGCCAACGTCCTGACTTTC.